These 23 T cell receptor beta chains were sequenced from one sample in a study of beta chain features in type 1 diabetes (dated by TCRdb to between 2018 and 2020). Libraries came from the immunoSEQ multiplex PCR assay. The entire isolated RNA was reverse transcribed using the High Capacity cDNA Reverse Transcription Kit, and thus expressed TCRB transcripts were sequenced. Not all clones reach the TCRdb copy of this immuneACCESS table, which keeps in-frame sequences only. Checked studies attribute under half of the gap to unresolved V genes and leave the rest unexplained. A total of over 500,000 clones appear in this sample, about 16% of them only once. The ten largest clones add up to about 0.093% of the sample. Sequenced sample: naive CD4+ T cells from blood. Per the publication, the cell subset or site label means: true naive CD4+ T cells. These receptors came from a man younger than 35 in good health.

This rearrangement joins TRBV5-1 to TRBJ2-2; maybe TRBD1 (5 bases). Germline lookup yields CDR1 SGHRS and CDR2 YFSETQ. The V and J ends lost 0 bases and 1 base respectively, with 10 bases between them. The CDR3 has 16 residues. The CDR3 spells CASSLEVGRNTGELFF. The CDR3 DNA reads TGCGCCAGCAGCTTGGAAGTGGGGCGGAACACCGGGGAGCTGTTTTTT. Drawing the rest from reference TRBV5-1 and TRBJ2-2, the complete variable domain is KAGVTQTPRYLIKTRGQQVTLSCSPISGHRSVSWYQQTPGQGLQFLFEYFSETQRNKGNFPGRFSGRQFSNSRSEMNVSTLELGDSALYLCASSLEVGRNTGELFFGEGSRLTVL.

V gene TRBV5-1 combines with J gene TRBJ2-1, with no clear D. The germline CDR1 and CDR2 sequences are SGHRS and YFSETQ. The V end lost 2 bases, the J end lost 6 bases, and 6 bases lay between the germline ends. The CDR3 consists of 12 residues. CDR3 DNA sequence: TGCGCCAGCAGCTTTAGCAGCAATGAGCAGTTCTTC. This gives the protein CASSFSSNEQFF.

There are a few counts of this clone. The chain is built from TRBV15 and TRBJ2-3; 7 bases map to TRBD2. The CDR3 runs 16 residues. With V trimmed by 9 bases and J by 2 bases, 14 bases remained unmatched. Germline V gene sequence: CDR1 LNHNV, CDR2 YYDKDF (reference sequence). The CDR3 region is CATAYPGTTVTDTQYF. Here the CDR3 DNA reads TGTGCCACAGCCTACCCCGGGACTACCGTCACAGATACGCAGTATTTT.

This clone was observed a few times. The V call is TRBV7-9, the J call TRBJ2-1; D is uncertain. Trimming took off 10 bases at V and 5 bases at J, with 18 bases between the two ends. This CDR3 region has 14 residues. The germline V gene encodes CDR1 SEHNR and CDR2 FQNEAQ (reference sequence). The CDR3: CATADVRRDNEQFF. For the CDR3, the DNA is TGTGCCACCGCTGACGTCAGAAGGGACAATGAGCAGTTCTTC.

The chain carries TRBV7-2 and TRBJ2-5; possible D gene TRBD1, 6 bases. The CDR3 has 15 amino acids. The germline V gene encodes CDR1 SGHTA and CDR2 FQGNSA. V lost 5 bases and J 2 bases, leaving 15 bases between the germline ends. In DNA form, the CDR3 reads TGTGCCAGCAGCACCCGCCCGGACAGACAAGAGACCCAGTACTTC. Amino acids: CASSTRPDRQETQYF.

This clone occurred a few times. The chain carries TRBV2 and TRBJ2-5; D gene uncertain. There are 12 residues in the CDR3. V lost 2 bases, J lost 2 bases, and 3 bases lay in between. Germline V CDR1 and CDR2: SNHLY, FYNNEI. The CDR3 loop is CASSENQETQYF. In nucleotides, the CDR3 is TGTGCCAGCAGTGAAAATCAAGAGACCCAGTACTTC.

This chain uses TRBV25-1 with TRBJ1-2; tentatively, D is TRBD1 (6 bases). The CDR3 extends over 16 amino acids. CDR1 is MGHDK and CDR2 is SYGVNS in the germline V gene. V was cut by 5 bases and J by 4 bases, with 20 bases left in between. CDR3 coding DNA: TGTGCCAGCAGTCCTCAAACAGGGTTTGTTGGCTATGGCTACACCTTC. Its translation: CASSPQTGFVGYGYTF.

This clone was seen only a few times. Here the CDR3 DNA reads TGTGCCAGTAGCCTACCCGCCCGGGACAGGGCCTATGGCTACACCTTC. This codes for CASSLPARDRAYGYTF. The V gene is TRBV19, the J gene TRBJ1-2, with 9 bases fitting TRBD1. The CDR3 is 16 residues long. The germline V gene encodes CDR1 LNHDA and CDR2 SQIVND (reference sequence). The trim removed 6 bases at V and 4 bases at J, leaving 12 bases unmatched.

This clone appeared a few times. The chain couples TRBV10-3 to TRBJ2-7, with 9 nucleotides matching TRBD1. Germline V gene sequence: CDR1 ENHRY, CDR2 SYGVKD. The CDR3 is made up of 15 amino acids. The V segment lost 6 bases and the J segment 4 bases; nucleotides outside the gene matches: 10. The chain's CDR3 is CAIRRNRGHSYEQYF. CDR3 in DNA: TGTGCCATCAGAAGAAACAGGGGGCATTCATACGAGCAGTACTTC.

The table lists this clone with a few counts. The chain employs TRBV19 and TRBJ2-5, with 7 positions matching TRBD2. V dropped 6 bases and J dropped 6; count of bases not matched to a gene: 16. The CDR3 has 16 residues. The germline V gene has CDR1 LNHDA and CDR2 SQIVND (reference sequence). CDR3 in amino acids: CASRALAAGTAKTQYF. DNA for the CDR3: TGTGCCAGTAGGGCCCTAGCGGCCGGGACCGCAAAGACCCAGTACTTC.

This clone was counted only a few times. The V call is TRBV9, the J call TRBJ2-5; TRBD1 might be the D (6 bases). The length of the CDR3 is 15 residues. Germline V lookup: CDR1 SGDLS, CDR2 YYNGEE. V gave up 1 base and J gave up 5 bases, with 15 bases separating them. This CDR3 reads CASSVQGSLHETQYF. Here the CDR3 DNA reads TGTGCCAGCAGCGTACAGGGGTCTTTGCACGAGACCCAGTACTTC.

This sequence joins TRBV5-4 and TRBJ1-2; 7 bases line up with TRBD1. Per germline, CDR1 SGHNT and CDR2 YYREEE (reference sequence). This CDR3 region has 14 residues. With V trimmed by 4 bases and J by 2 bases, 5 bases remained unmatched. The CDR3 reads CASSPGQANYGYTF. DNA for the CDR3: TGTGCCAGCAGCCCAGGACAGGCCAACTATGGCTACACCTTC.

The chain couples TRBV19 to TRBJ1-1, with a weak D call TRBD1 (5 bases). The CDR3 runs to 16 residues. Germline V CDR1 and CDR2: LNHDA, SQIVND (reference sequence). The ends were cut back, 3 bases at V and 0 bases at J, with 14 bases in the middle. The CDR3 loop is CASSILRDGLNTEAFF. As DNA, the CDR3 is TGTGCCAGTAGTATTTTACGGGACGGGCTGAACACTGAAGCTTTCTTT.

This clone was counted a few times. V and J are TRBV4-3 and TRBJ2-3; 9 bases align to TRBD1. CDR1 LGHNA and CDR2 YSLEER come from the germline V gene. The CDR3 totals 18 residues. Trimming took 0 bases from V and 0 from J; bases not matched to a gene: 7. In nucleotides, the CDR3 is TGCGCCAGCAGCCAAGATCAGGGGACAGGGAGCAGCACAGATACGCAGTATTTT. Its translation: CASSQDQGTGSSTDTQYF.

The J gene is TRBJ1-5, the V gene TRBV23-1, with 8 bases matching TRBD1. TRBV23-1 is an ORF; its function is uncertain. V lost 5 bases to trimming and J lost 2 bases; unmatched junction nucleotides: 5. The CDR3 is 15 amino acids. The CDR3 is CASSMDRACNQPQHF. CDR3 bases: TGCGCCAGCAGTATGGACAGGGCGTGCAATCAGCCCCAGCATTTT.

In this sample, this clone turned up a few times. The junction differs from germline at one of its ends, possibly a read error. The V gene is TRBV6-1, the J gene TRBJ1-1; 7 positions agree with TRBD1. Germline CDR1 and CDR2: MNHNS and SASEGT. This CDR3 is built from 15 residues. The DNA for the CDR3 is TGTGCCATCAGTGTCACAGGGGATAAGAACACTGAAGCTTTCTTT. This codes for CAISVTGDKNTEAFF.

This clone turned up a few times. Here the CDR3 reads CAISVRTSGSTDTQYF. Here the CDR3 DNA reads TGTGCCATCAGTGTCAGAACTAGCGGGAGCACAGATACGCAGTATTTT. The V gene is TRBV10-3, the J gene TRBJ2-3, with 9 bases that match TRBD2. With V trimmed by 4 bases and J by 0 bases, 5 bases remained unmatched. This CDR3 comprises 16 residues. Germline V lookup: CDR1 ENHRY, CDR2 SYGVKD.

This clone has only a few counts. The chain combines TRBV4-3 with TRBJ1-2; TRBD1 is a possible D gene (6 bases). The CDR3 spans 15 residues. Deletions cut 1 base from V and 7 bases from J, with 16 bases between. CDR1 is LGHNA, CDR2 YSLEER, per germline. CDR3: CASSQALQGVGGYTF. The CDR3 bases are TGCGCCAGCAGCCAAGCGCTACAGGGAGTCGGTGGCTACACCTTC.

This clone was recorded once. This chain connects TRBV19 to TRBJ1-5; 7 bases line up with TRBD1. CDR1 LNHDA and CDR2 SQIVND come from the germline V gene (reference sequence). J was trimmed by 0 bases and V by 6 bases; bases with no gene match: 8. The CDR3 spans 16 residues. CDR3 in amino acids: CASRFGTDLSNQPQHF. The CDR3 DNA follows: TGTGCCAGTAGGTTTGGGACAGATCTTAGCAATCAGCCCCAGCATTTT. The whole variable domain, filled in from reference TRBV19 and TRBJ1-5, reads DGGITQSPKYLFRKEGQNVTLSCEQNLNHDAMYWYRQDPGQGLRLIYYSQIVNDFQKGDIAEGYSVSREKKESFPLTVTSAQKNPTAFYLCASRFGTDLSNQPQHFGDGTRLSIL.

Turning to this clone: The same CDR3 arises from other DNA sequences in this sample as well. This CDR3 is CASSQVSGQGGSPLHF. For the CDR3, the DNA is TGTGCCAGCAGCCAAGTTTCCGGACAGGGTGGGTCACCCCTCCACTTT. The chain recombines TRBV14 with TRBJ1-6; 8 bases agree with TRBD1. The CDR3 consists of 16 residues. Germline V gene data show CDR1 as SGHDN and CDR2 as FVKESK. V lost 1 base, J lost 10 bases, and 9 bases stayed unmatched.

This clone showed up just a few times. V usage is TRBV28 and J usage is TRBJ1-2, with D possibly matching TRBD1 (6 bases). CDR1 and CDR2 from the germline V gene are MDHEN and SYDVKM. The CDR3 has 13 residues. The ends were cut back, 6 bases at V and 8 bases at J, with 16 bases in the middle. The chain's CDR3 is CASRSDSSRGYTF. CDR3 nucleotides: TGTGCCAGCAGATCGGACAGTTCGCGGGGCTACACCTTC.

This clone appeared a few times. The genes are TRBV6-6 and TRBJ2-5; 11 bases line up with TRBD1. This CDR3 region has 15 residues. Unmatched junction bases numbered 5, after V lost 6 bases and J lost 2 bases. The V gene's germline CDR1 is MNHNY and CDR2 SVGAGI (reference sequence). The CDR3 region is CASSRGQGAQETQYF. The CDR3 DNA reads TGTGCCAGCAGCCGAGGACAGGGGGCTCAAGAGACCCAGTACTTC.

The CDR3 spells CASSLSRDREDGYTF. In nucleotides, the CDR3 is TGTGCCAGCAGCTTGTCCCGGGACAGGGAAGATGGCTACACCTTC. The V and J genes are TRBV7-3 and TRBJ1-2, with 9 bases matching TRBD1. This CDR3 contains 15 residues. Unmatched junction bases numbered 8, after V lost 3 bases and J lost 6 bases. Germline assignment: CDR1 SGHTA and CDR2 FQGTGA. Supplemented by reference TRBV7-3 and TRBJ1-2, the full variable domain reads GAGVSQTPSNKVTEKGKYVELRCDPISGHTALYWYRQSLGQGPEFLIYFQGTGAADDSGLPNDRFFAVRPEGSVSTLKIQRTERGDSAVYLCASSLSRDREDGYTFGSGTRLTVV.